This TCR beta chain was retrieved from a study of PD-1 blockade in classical Hodgkin lymphoma. The CDR3 spans 15 residues. Germline V lookup: CDR1 MNHEY, CDR2 SVGAGI. Unmatched junction bases numbered 12, after V lost 6 bases and J lost 7 bases. Study-wide results and limits: A reduction in baseline TCR diversity was reportedly seen in newly diagnosed patients relative to healthy donors.

Sequencing used immunoSEQ multiplex PCR; TCRdb keeps in-frame clones, though not all of them. The data contain almost 95,000 clones, 83% of them seen just once; the ten biggest clones take up over 15%. This clone was counted once. Its antigen is currently unknown. Time point denoted: cycle 4 day 1 (C4D1), after 5 to 7 weeks of nivolumab. Relapse after autologous stem cell transplantation occurred in every patient, and brentuximab vedotin exposure varied. This TCR was recovered from a human donor with classical Hodgkin lymphoma. The V gene is TRBV6-5, the J gene TRBJ1-2; TRBD1 matches 9 bases. The sequences come from peripheral blood mononuclear cells (PBMCs), collected before the fourth cycle of nivolumab. CDR3 in amino acids: CASSARGDRGVGYTF. The CDR3 DNA is TGTGCCAGCAGCGCCCGGGGTGACAGGGGGGTTGGCTACACCTTC.